One T cell receptor beta chain is described in this entry. These data are taken from a study of T cell changes during pregnancy in multiple sclerosis. CDR1 is MNHEY and CDR2 is SMNVEV in the germline V gene (reference sequence). The CDR3 loop spans 13 amino acids. V dropped 3 bases and J dropped 0 bases, with 5 bases sitting between them. Only in-frame clones appear in the TCRdb table, and some are missing; sequencing was by immunoSEQ multiplex PCR. The top ten clones hold approximately 1% of a sample with some 100,000 clones, almost 95% of them seen once. The chain links TRBV27 to TRBJ2-5, with D uncertain. This TCR came from a female donor with multiple sclerosis, enrolled in a pregnancy study. Material: peripheral blood, obtained before pregnancy. The CDR3: CASSFHNQETQYF. The CDR3 DNA follows: TGTGCCAGCAGTTTCCACAACCAAGAGACCCAGTACTTC.